This TCR beta chain was recorded in a study of CXCR4 blockade with PD-1 therapy in pancreatic cancer (dated by TCRdb to the late 2010s). A note on the overall study: The study analyzed resected pancreatic ductal adenocarcinoma using both multiplex immunohistochemistry and TCRbeta immunosequencing, alongside ex vivo slice culture that tested PD-1 and CXCR4 blockade. Two geographically distinct regions were TCR-sequenced from each of several tumors to assess intratumoral heterogeneity.

As regards this clone: Its antigen is unknown. The record has no base qualities; no much larger clone is one base away.

V loses 5 bases, J loses 8 bases, and the germline ends lie 10 bases apart. Looking up the germline V gene yields CDR1 SGHDN and CDR2 FVKESK. Counted from cysteine to phenylalanine, this CDR3 has 12 amino acids. The only DNA kept is the CDR3, 36 bases in frame from the first base. TCRbeta CDR3 regions were immunosequenced from extracted DNA using the immunoSEQ Assay at Adaptive Biotechnologies. The published analysis was carried out like this. To measure the absolute abundance of each unique TCRbeta CDR3, the sequences were collapsed and filtered. Clonality was calculated as 1 minus Pielou's evenness, using only productive in-frame rearrangements. Regional overlap was evaluated by tracking the top 100 nucleotide rearrangements across paired samples, and paired versus unrelated samples were compared using the Morisita index. Convergence of nucleotide rearrangements onto identical amino acid sequences was assessed with the immunoSEQ Rearrangement Details tool. Entries here come from immuneACCESS through TCRdb and include only in-frame sequences with V and J called. Some clones fail to appear in such tables; in the studies checked, an unresolved V gene covers under half of the shortfall, and the cause of the remainder is unknown. V and J calls and clone size are given by that table; D and trimming were obtained from the DNA. This sample is represented by 950 to 1,200 clones; over 35% of them were singletons. The ten largest account for roughly 10% of the sample.

None of the patients whose archived tumor blocks were used had received neoadjuvant therapy prior to resection. In the preserved-tissue arm of the study, about 28 surgical resection samples from 20 to 25 previously untreated pancreatic ductal adenocarcinoma patients were used. For the resection arm, ten 5-micron curls of FFPE tumor adjacent to the multiplex immunohistochemistry slide were used for DNA extraction. What the study reported, not specific to this receptor: Tumors had clonal expansion, with a mean productive clonality of around 0.15 compared with about 0.05 in healthy blood, yet clonality showed no correlation with survival. Amino acid clone frequency correlated strongly with the number of distinct nucleotide rearrangements encoding it, suggesting convergent selection by common tumor antigens. Only TCRbeta chains were sequenced, so true antigen-specificity overlap of convergent dominant clones remained unconfirmed pending paired alpha-beta single-cell sequencing.

The sequence came from a human donor with pancreatic ductal adenocarcinoma. The sample taken for sequencing was tumor tissue. The receptor chain draws on TRBV14 and TRBJ2-1; the D element could tentatively be TRBD1 or TRBD2, as 5 bases agree for each. In nucleotide form, the sequence is TGTGCCAGCAGCGGGACGTGGGATGAGCAGTTCTTC. It encodes CASSGTWDEQFF.